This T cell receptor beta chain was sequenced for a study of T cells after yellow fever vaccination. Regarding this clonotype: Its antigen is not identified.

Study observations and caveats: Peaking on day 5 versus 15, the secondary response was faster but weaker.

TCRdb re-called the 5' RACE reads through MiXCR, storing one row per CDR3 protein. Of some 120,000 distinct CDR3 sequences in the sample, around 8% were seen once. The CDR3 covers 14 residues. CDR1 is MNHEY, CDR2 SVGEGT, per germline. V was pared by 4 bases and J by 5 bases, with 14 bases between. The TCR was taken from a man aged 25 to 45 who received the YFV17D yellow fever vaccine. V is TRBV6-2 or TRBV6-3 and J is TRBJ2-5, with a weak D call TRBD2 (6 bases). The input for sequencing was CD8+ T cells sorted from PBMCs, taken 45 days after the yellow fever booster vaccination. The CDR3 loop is CASSSWRGGETQYF. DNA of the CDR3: TGTGCCAGCAGTTCGTGGCGAGGAGGGGAGACCCAGTACTTC.